A single sample is the source of the 5 T cell receptor beta chains below, sequenced in a study of T cell changes during pregnancy in multiple sclerosis. Some clones are missing from TCRdb's copy, which holds only in-frame ones; the method was immunoSEQ multiplex PCR. Among about 93,000 clones listed, approximately 92% were seen once. The sample here was peripheral blood, taken after pregnancy. Source of these receptors: a female donor with multiple sclerosis, enrolled in a pregnancy study.

In DNA, the CDR3 is TGTGCCAGCAGCGTAGAAGGGGGGGGGCCAGGGGAGCAGTTCTTC. Protein: CASSVEGGGPGEQFF. This chain joins TRBV9 and TRBJ2-1, with D perhaps TRBD2 (7 bases). Trimming cost V 0 bases and J 10 bases, with 17 bases left between them. The CDR3 contains 15 residues. From germline, CDR1 is SGDLS and CDR2 YYNGEE.

The chain combines TRBV5-5 with TRBJ1-6, with a weak D call TRBD1 (5 bases). V was trimmed by 2 bases and J by 4 bases, leaving 10 bases between them. Germline assignment: CDR1 SGHKS and CDR2 YYEKEE (reference sequence). This CDR3 has 15 residues. The CDR3 bases are TGTGCCAGCAGCTTAAATTCAGGGTATAATTCACCCCTCCACTTT. Encoded protein: CASSLNSGYNSPLHF.

The chain has TRBV11-3 and TRBJ1-1; 9 positions match TRBD1. Trimming took 4 bases from V and 1 from J; bases not matched to a gene: 7. There are 16 residues in the CDR3. Germline CDR1 SGHNT, CDR2 YENEEA. CDR3: CASSSHGQGTNTEAFF. CDR3 nucleotides: TGTGCCAGCAGCTCCCATGGACAGGGGACGAACACTGAAGCTTTCTTT.

The CDR3: CASSSAISTGYYGYTF. In nucleotides, the CDR3 is TGTGCCAGCAGTTCCGCGATCTCGACAGGGTACTATGGCTACACCTTC. This chain links TRBV6-5 with TRBJ1-2, with 7 nucleotides matching TRBD1. V was pared by 4 bases and J by 3 bases, with 11 bases of the junction left unmatched. The CDR3 covers 16 residues. Germline lookup yields CDR1 MNHEY and CDR2 SVGAGI.

The chain uses TRBV7-9 and TRBJ1-5; a weak D match, TRBD1 (5 bases). The V end lost 8 bases, the J end lost 0 bases, and 11 bases lay between the germline ends. The CDR3 is made up of 14 amino acids. Per the germline V gene, CDR1 is SEHNR and CDR2 is FQNEAQ (reference sequence). This CDR3 is CASGRGDSNQPQHF. Here the CDR3 DNA reads TGTGCCAGCGGACGGGGGGATAGCAATCAGCCCCAGCATTTT.